This entry features one T cell receptor beta chain sequence. Its specificity is not known. These data belong to a study of cytomegalovirus exposure and HLA in healthy donors. Only in-frame clones appear in the TCRdb table, and some are missing; sequencing was by immunoSEQ multiplex PCR. The sample includes 220,000 or so clones, 90% to 95% seen only once; the top ten take roughly 1%. CDR3 length: 13 amino acids. The germline CDR1 and CDR2 sequences are SGHRS and YFSETQ. V shed 5 bases and J shed 4 bases, with 10 bases lying between them. General study results and limits: Associated with cytomegalovirus, according to the listing, were around 170 TCR beta chains.

Sequenced sample: PBMCs. This sequence joins TRBV5-1 and TRBJ1-3, with D perhaps TRBD1 (6 bases). This receptor was obtained from a woman aged 18-30 years in good health and CMV-seronegative. CDR3 protein: CASRDREGNTIYF. The CDR3 DNA reads TGCGCCAGCAGGGACAGAGAAGGAAACACCATATATTTT. Supplemented by reference TRBV5-1 and TRBJ1-3, the full variable domain reads KAGVTQTPRYLIKTRGQQVTLSCSPISGHRSVSWYQQTPGQGLQFLFEYFSETQRNKGNFPGRFSGRQFSNSRSEMNVSTLELGDSALYLCASRDREGNTIYFGEGSWLTVV.